Below are 17 T cell receptor beta chains sequenced from a single sample in a study of read filtering for tumor transcriptome and immune sequencing. Molecular barcoded adaptors covering alpha/delta and beta/gamma chains were used on approximately 400 ng RNA. TCRdb redid the calling of the reads with MiXCR, one entry per CDR3 protein. In the table there are more than 100,000 distinct CDR3 sequences, about 13% of which are singletons. Source material: a population of CD138-negative cells sorted from bone marrow. These receptors were obtained from a donor aged 40 or older with multiple myeloma.

Many counts were recorded for this clonotype. This rearrangement joins TRBV9 to TRBJ2-3; no clear D gene. The CDR3 is made up of 13 amino acids. The V gene's germline CDR1 is SGDLS and CDR2 YYNGEE. V was pared by 0 bases and J by 0 bases, with 2 bases between. CDR3 loop: CASSVVSTDTQYF. In nucleotides, the CDR3 is TGTGCCAGCAGCGTAGTAAGCACAGATACGCAGTATTTT.

This clonotype was counted only a few times. V and J are TRBV7-9 and TRBJ2-1, with a tentative D call TRBD2 (6 bases). In germline, CDR1 is SEHNR, CDR2 FQNEAQ (reference sequence). The CDR3 consists of 15 residues. V shed 4 bases and J shed 10 bases, with 20 bases lying between them. Here the CDR3 DNA reads TGTGCCAGCAGCTCAGGGACTTACCGGAACGGAGAGCAGTTCTTC. Protein product: CASSSGTYRNGEQFF.

This clonotype was counted ten times or more. CDR3 region: CASSQVVSRVGNQPQHF. DNA of the CDR3: TGTGCCAGCAGCCAAGTAGTATCAAGGGTTGGCAATCAGCCCCAGCATTTT. The chain combines TRBV4-2 with TRBJ1-5, with D hard to call. From germline, CDR1 is LGHNA and CDR2 YNFKEQ. Trimming took 1 base from V and 2 from J, leaving 15 bases between them. This CDR3 has 17 residues.

This clonotype has a count of ten or more. The V and J genes are TRBV19 and TRBJ2-6; D is uncertain. The CDR3 sequence is 14 residues long. V shed 7 bases and J shed 4 bases, with 11 bases lying between them. Germline V lookup: CDR1 LNHDA, CDR2 SQIVND (reference sequence). CDR3 protein: CASTPWGGANVLTF. The CDR3 DNA follows: TGTGCCAGTACCCCTTGGGGAGGGGCCAACGTCCTGACTTTC.

Note on this clonotype: This could be a read error, since a much larger clone is one nucleotide away. This chain connects TRBV11-2 to TRBJ2-1; D is perhaps TRBD1 or TRBD2 (5 bases each). There are 12 residues in the CDR3. From germline, CDR1 is SGHAT and CDR2 FQNNGV. The CDR3 sequence: CASTGRSWGKLF. CDR3 DNA: TGTGCCAGCACCGGCCGTTCGTGGGGGAAGCTCTTC.

This clonotype was seen repeatedly, ten times or more. This chain links TRBV11-3 with TRBJ2-1; TRBD2 aligns across 7 bases. Germline V gene lookup returns CDR1 SGHNT and CDR2 YENEEA. The V gene end was trimmed by 5 bases and the J gene end by 5 bases; junction bases not matched to a gene: 12. The CDR3 contains 16 residues. For the CDR3, the DNA is TGTGCCAGCAGCCCCCGACTAGCCTATATGAACAATGAGCAGTTCTTC. It encodes CASSPRLAYMNNEQFF.

This clonotype has at least ten counts. The chain combines TRBV7-8 with TRBJ1-5, with TRBD1 as a possible D gene (6 bases). The V and J ends lost 0 bases and 7 bases respectively, with 13 bases between them. The CDR3 is made up of 15 amino acids. Germline lookup yields CDR1 SGHVS and CDR2 FQNEAQ. Written as DNA, the CDR3 is TGTGCCAGCAGCTTAGCCGAAGGGGGGATCCAGCCCCAGCATTTT. This encodes CASSLAEGGIQPQHF. Complete variable domain (other parts from reference TRBV7-8 and TRBJ1-5): GAGVSQSPRYKVAKRGQDVALRCDPISGHVSLFWYQQALGQGPEFLTYFQNEAQLDKSGLPSDRFFAERPEGSVSTLKIQRTQQEDSAVYLCASSLAEGGIQPQHFGDGTRLSIL.

The sample holds many counts of this clonotype. The J gene is TRBJ2-3, the V gene TRBV7-2; D not resolved. Trimming took off 1 base at V and 3 bases at J, with 8 bases between the two ends. The CDR3 spans 14 residues. Germline CDR1 is SGHTA and CDR2 is FQGNSA. The CDR3 nucleotides are TGTGCCAGCAGCTTAGGTGGATTAACAGATACGCAGTATTTT. Protein product: CASSLGGLTDTQYF.

This clonotype was seen repeatedly, ten times or more. The chain combines TRBV7-9 with TRBJ1-4; D not resolved. Deletions cut 5 bases from V and 5 bases from J, with 9 bases between. Germline V CDR1 and CDR2: SEHNR, FQNEAQ (reference sequence). CDR3 length: 13 amino acids. DNA for the CDR3: TGTGCCAGCAGCGCGGAATTGAATGAAAAACTGTTTTTT. Protein: CASSAELNEKLFF.

CDR3 sequence: CSVEDAVRGGGELFF. The CDR3 DNA sequence: TGCAGCGTTGAAGATGCGGTCAGGGGCGGCGGGGAGCTGTTTTTT. This sequence joins TRBV29-1 and TRBJ2-2, with D possibly matching TRBD1 (6 bases). The CDR3 runs to 15 residues. Germline values: CDR1 SQVTM, CDR2 ANQGSEA. Deletions cut 0 bases from V and 7 bases from J, with 15 bases between.

This clonotype has only a few counts. The V call is TRBV6-4, the J call TRBJ1-5; 7 nucleotides line up with TRBD1. This CDR3 contains 18 residues. Germline lookup yields CDR1 MRHNA and CDR2 SNTAGT. Trimming took 4 bases from V and 0 from J; bases not matched to a gene: 12. The CDR3 sequence: CASSATTGRDYSNQPQHF. CDR3 in DNA: TGTGCCAGCAGTGCCACGACAGGGAGGGATTATAGCAATCAGCCCCAGCATTTT.

The J gene is TRBJ2-7, the V gene TRBV7-2, with D possibly being TRBD1 (6 bases). The CDR3 extends over 15 amino acids. The V end was cut by 4 bases, the J end by 2 bases, with 15 bases between. Germline lookup yields CDR1 SGHTA and CDR2 FQGNSA. The CDR3 reads CASSSGDTLTYEQYF. Here the CDR3 DNA reads TGTGCCAGCAGCTCAGGGGACACCCTCACCTACGAGCAGTACTTC.

This chain uses TRBV20-1 with TRBJ2-5; D perhaps matches TRBD1 (6 bases). V lost 6 bases to trimming and J lost 2 bases, with 13 bases between them. CDR1 and CDR2 from the germline V gene are DFQATT and SNEGSKA (reference sequence). This CDR3 region has 13 residues. The CDR3 DNA follows: TGCAGTGCAGCCGACAGGAAACAAGAGACCCAGTACTTC. Encoded protein: CSAADRKQETQYF.

This clonotype occurred many times. The rearrangement joins TRBV5-1 to TRBJ2-1; tentatively, D is TRBD2 (5 bases). The V and J ends lost 7 bases and 0 bases respectively, with 11 bases between them. The CDR3 extends over 14 amino acids. The germline V gene has CDR1 SGHRS and CDR2 YFSETQ. CDR3 bases: TGCGCCAGCGGACTCGCAAGCTCCTACAATGAGCAGTTCTTC. Protein: CASGLASSYNEQFF. The full variable domain, its missing parts supplied by reference TRBV5-1 and TRBJ2-1, is KAGVTQTPRYLIKTRGQQVTLSCSPISGHRSVSWYQQTPGQGLQFLFEYFSETQRNKGNFPGRFSGRQFSNSRSEMNVSTLELGDSALYLCASGLASSYNEQFFGPGTRLTVL.

This clonotype has at least ten counts. V and J are TRBV14 and TRBJ2-5, with 13 bases aligning to TRBD2. J gave up 3 bases and V 5 bases, and 3 bases lay outside the gene matches. Germline CDR1 and CDR2: SGHDN and FVKESK. CDR3 length equals 15 residues. This CDR3 reads CASSGLAGAKETQYF. For the CDR3, the DNA is TGTGCCAGCAGCGGACTAGCGGGGGCCAAAGAGACCCAGTACTTC. The whole variable domain, filled in from reference TRBV14 and TRBJ2-5, reads EAGVTQFPSHSVIEKGQTVTLRCDPISGHDNLYWYRRVMGKEIKFLLHFVKESKQDESGMPNNRFLAERTGGTYSTLKVQPAELEDSGVYFCASSGLAGAKETQYFGPGTRLLVL.

This clonotype was detected only a few times. This clone may be a read error of a much larger clone one base away. The rearrangement joins TRBV5-1 to TRBJ2-7; 14 bases line up with TRBD2. Germline V lookup: CDR1 SGHRS, CDR2 YFSETQ. V gave up 4 bases and J gave up 3 bases; unmatched junction bases: 9. The CDR3 contains 17 residues. CDR3 bases: TGCGCCAGCAGCCAAGGGACTAGCGGGAGAAGGGGCTACGAGCAGTACTTC. The encoded protein is CASSQGTSGRRGYEQYF.

This clonotype was counted at least ten times. The chain has TRBV5-1 and TRBJ1-1; D is uncertain. Germline loops: CDR1 SGHRS, CDR2 YFSETQ. V was cut by 0 bases and J by 2 bases, with 8 bases left in between. This CDR3 spans 14 amino acids. CDR3 nucleotides: TGCGCCAGCAGCTTGGTTATAGGTAACACTGAAGCTTTCTTT. Translating gives CASSLVIGNTEAFF.